This TCR beta chain was profiled in a study of CD8+CD57+ T cells in acquired aplastic anemia. Study-wide context: Isolated CD4+ and CD8+ cells, once sorted, yielded DNA averaging about 3.1 ug. Broader study findings: The study identified roughly 29 CD8+ CDR3 sequences shared by patients and controls. For CD8+ Simpson's diversity, patients and controls showed no significant difference.

Patients selected for sequencing had displayed CD8+CD57+ cell expansion by flow cytometry. Genomic DNA provided the template from which TCR beta VDJ and CDR3 profiles were obtained. TCRdb re-called the reads with MiXCR, one entry per CDR3 protein. The sample holds 75,000 to 100,000 distinct CDR3 sequences, around two thirds seen once. About this clonotype itself: The antigen is undetermined.

This CDR3 has 13 residues. Trimming pared 6 bases from V and 6 bases from J, leaving 18 bases between. Germline CDR1 is DFQATT and CDR2 is SNEGSKA (reference sequence). The receptor was isolated from a human donor with aplastic anemia. The specimen was sorted CD4+, CD8+, or CD8+CD57+ T cells (not recorded which) from PBMCs. This chain uses TRBV20-1 with TRBJ2-7; D tentatively fits TRBD1 or TRBD2 (6 bases each). The DNA for the CDR3 is TGCAGTGCCGAGGGGGGACTGGTCCGCGAGCAGTACTTC. As protein: CSAEGGLVREQYF.